This TCR beta chain was observed in a study of tissue T cells after allogeneic stem cell transplantation. Clones were sequenced by immunoSEQ multiplex PCR, and TCRdb holds only the in-frame ones, with some missing. This sample has 26,000 or so clones, with about 90% found just once. In regard to this clone: The antigen is unknown.

CDR3 size: 11 residues. Trimming cost V 2 bases and J 6 bases, with 4 bases left between them. Germline lookup yields CDR1 MNHEY and CDR2 SVGAGI. Findings of the study overall: Alloreactivity or antigen specificity of tissue TCRs was not determined; some clones might be host cells. This small cohort was clinically heterogeneous, and sampling depth was a limitation. Blood and spleen captured only part of the tissue TCR repertoire. Shared clones across patients were few; motif clustering revealed tissue-specific shared signatures.

The V call is TRBV6-5, the J call TRBJ1-1; unclear D gene. This sequence originates from a male donor aged 60 or over who later had graft-versus-host disease after an allogeneic stem cell transplant. This material consisted of blood, taken before transplantation. The CDR3 protein is CASSYGAEAFF. For the CDR3, the DNA is TGTGCCAGCAGTTACGGGGCTGAAGCTTTCTTT.